This T cell receptor beta chain was sequenced in a study of blood T cell repertoires in COVID-19. About the study: Some COVID-19 samples were acute and others convalescent; all came from the United States, Italy and Spain. Nucleic acid was either cDNA or gDNA, and it came from T cells, B-cell-depleted T cells, or PBMCs.

In the authors' methods: The assay estimated nucleated cells by amplifying reference gene primers. The table came from immunoSEQ multiplex PCR; TCRdb's copy has only in-frame clones and leaves some out. The V and J calls and clone size were taken over from that table, and D and trimming were inferred from the DNA. The sample records some 200,000 clones, approximately 84% being singletons. Trimming removed 6 bases from V and 3 bases from J, with 14 bases in between. In germline, CDR1 is MDHEN, CDR2 SYDVKM. The CDR3 is 14 amino acids. V and J are TRBV28 and TRBJ1-1; maybe TRBD1 (5 bases). The receptor was derived from a woman aged 55 to 70 with acute or convalescent COVID-19. The sequenced material came from peripheral blood. The CDR3 region has the DNA TGTGCCAGCAGGTCCCCGGGGGATTACACTGAAGCTTTCTTT. It yields the protein CASRSPGDYTEAFF.